The clone carrying this TCR beta chain occurred a few times. The antigen remains undetermined. These data originate in a study of regulatory T cells in long-lasting Graves disease. Combining iRepertoire HTBI primers with Arm-PCR of CDR3 regions, the authors built TCR beta libraries. TCRdb recomputed calls from the multiplex PCR reads with MiXCR, one row per CDR3 protein. The repertoire consists of hundreds of thousands of distinct CDR3 sequences, with 20% to 25% occurring once and the leading ten covering about an eighth. Whole-study results and caveats: Favored usage of TRBV28, TRBJ1-2 and TRBJ2-5 was recorded in persistent disease. Only a small sample size was used, which may have cut accuracy.

The CDR3 sequence is 15 residues long. Germline assignment: CDR1 SGHAT and CDR2 FQNNGV. Losses at the gene ends were 4 bases for V and 8 bases for J; bases not matched to a gene: 13. Described time point: persistent/refractory GD, antithyroid drugs over 5 years with positive TRAb. Isolated PBMC RNA provided the starting material for the TCR library. An endocrinology department in Xi'an, China, supplied the patients. The clonotype comes from a female donor with Graves disease. Sequences were derived from peripheral blood mononuclear cells (PBMCs), sampled when the disease was refractory, from a patient treated with antithyroid drugs. The V call is TRBV11-2, the J call TRBJ1-2; 7 bases map to TRBD1. The chain's CDR3 is CASSSATGPLGGYTF. The CDR3 DNA is TGTGCCAGCAGCTCGGCGACAGGGCCGTTGGGAGGCTACACCTTC.